This T cell receptor (beta chain) was captured in a study of CD8 T cells in Susac syndrome. The CDR3 contains 14 residues. The germline CDR1 and CDR2 sequences are SGHTA and FQGTGA. The V and J ends lost 2 bases and 7 bases, in that order; junction bases with no gene match: 5. The RNA, about 0.45 to 1 ug, was put through reverse transcription using random hexamers. MiXCR, applied by TCRdb to the immunoSEQ multiplex PCR reads, yields one record per CDR3 protein. The table records 180,000 or so distinct CDR3 sequences, around 95% of them present only once. This receptor was identified in a human donor in good health. The V call is TRBV7-3, the J call TRBJ2-3; TRBD1 matches at 8 bases. Input material: CD4+ T cells from PBMCs. This CDR3 is CASSLDPGGNTQYF. Written as DNA, the CDR3 is TGTGCCAGCAGCTTAGACCCAGGGGGCAATACGCAGTATTTT. Looking up the rest from reference TRBV7-3 and TRBJ2-3 gives the full variable domain: GAGVSQTPSNKVTEKGKYVELRCDPISGHTALYWYRQSLGQGPEFLIYFQGTGAADDSGLPNDRFFAVRPEGSVSTLKIQRTERGDSAVYLCASSLDPGGNTQYFGPGTRLTVL.